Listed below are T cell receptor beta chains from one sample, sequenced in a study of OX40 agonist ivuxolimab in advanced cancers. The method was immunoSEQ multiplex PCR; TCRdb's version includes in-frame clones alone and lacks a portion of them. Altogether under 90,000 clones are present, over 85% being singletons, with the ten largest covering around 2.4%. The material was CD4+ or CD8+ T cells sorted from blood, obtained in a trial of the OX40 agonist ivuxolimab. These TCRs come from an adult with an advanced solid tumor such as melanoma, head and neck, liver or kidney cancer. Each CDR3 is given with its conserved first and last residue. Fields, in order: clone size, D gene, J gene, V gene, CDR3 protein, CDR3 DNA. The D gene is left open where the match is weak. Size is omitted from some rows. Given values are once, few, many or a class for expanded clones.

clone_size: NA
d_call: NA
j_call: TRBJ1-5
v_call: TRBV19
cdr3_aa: CASRGSNQPQHF
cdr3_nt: TGTGCCAGTAGGGGCAGCAATCAGCCCCAGCATTTT

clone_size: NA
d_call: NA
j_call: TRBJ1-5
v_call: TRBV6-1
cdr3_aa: CASRWTVGVQPQHF
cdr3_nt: TGTGCCAGCCGGTGGACGGTGGGTGTACAGCCCCAGCATTTT

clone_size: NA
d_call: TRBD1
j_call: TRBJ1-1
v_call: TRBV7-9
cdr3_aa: CASSLTGGNTEAFF
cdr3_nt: TGTGCCAGCAGCTTAACAGGGGGGAACACTGAAGCTTTCTTT

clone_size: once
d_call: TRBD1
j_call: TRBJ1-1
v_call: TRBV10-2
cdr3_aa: CASSEQGFTEAFF
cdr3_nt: TGCGCCAGCAGTGAACAGGGGTTCACTGAAGCTTTCTTT

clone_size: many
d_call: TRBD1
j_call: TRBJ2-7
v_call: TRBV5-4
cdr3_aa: CASSEPRSGGNEQYF
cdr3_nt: TGTGCCAGCAGCGAACCCCGTTCAGGGGGCAACGAGCAGTACTTC

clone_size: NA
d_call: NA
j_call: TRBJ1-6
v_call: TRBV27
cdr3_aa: CASRTGQTDSPLHF
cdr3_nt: TGTGCCAGCAGGACCGGACAGACCGATTCACCCCTCCACTTT

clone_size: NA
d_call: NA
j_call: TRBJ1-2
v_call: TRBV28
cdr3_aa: CASSNSRYGYTF
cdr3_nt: TGTGCCAGTAGTAACAGCCGCTATGGCTACACCTTC

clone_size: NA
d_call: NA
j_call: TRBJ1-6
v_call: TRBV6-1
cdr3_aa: CASSTFLGENSPLHF
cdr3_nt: TGTGCCAGCAGTACCTTCCTGGGAGAAAATTCACCCCTCCACTTT

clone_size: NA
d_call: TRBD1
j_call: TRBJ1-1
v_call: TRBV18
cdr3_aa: CASSPGQVNTEAFF
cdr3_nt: TGTGCCAGCTCACCGGGACAGGTGAACACTGAAGCTTTCTTT

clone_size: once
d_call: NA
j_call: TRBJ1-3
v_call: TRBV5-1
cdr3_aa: CASSLWQNSGNTIYF
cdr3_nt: TGCGCCAGCAGCTTGTGGCAGAACTCTGGAAACACCATATATTTT

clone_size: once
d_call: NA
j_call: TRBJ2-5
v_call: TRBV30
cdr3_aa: CAWSVPPWQETQYF
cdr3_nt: TGTGCCTGGAGTGTACCCCCTTGGCAAGAGACCCAGTACTTC